This TCR beta chain stems from a study of blood T cells in healthy people across ages. V was shortened by 6 bases and J by 9 bases, with 12 bases between the two germline ends. There are 13 residues in the CDR3. Together with a sample-barcoded 5' primer, a J-beta primer mix was included in a second PCR lasting 7 to 11 cycles. CDR3-containing paired-end reads numbering at least 2.5 million came from each sample. TCRdb fed the 5' RACE reads into MiXCR, producing one record per CDR3 protein. The sample includes 1.5 million or so distinct CDR3 sequences, roughly 43% of them seen just once. This TCR derives from a woman under 30 in good health. Material for sequencing was blood. This chain uses TRBV12-3 or TRBV12-4 with TRBJ1-6; D remains ambiguous. CDR3 nucleotide sequence: TGTGCCAGCAGCCAAGGACCGGTTTCACCCCTCCACTTT. Protein sequence: CASSQGPVSPLHF.